This T cell receptor beta chain was sequenced for a study of response to subunit inactivated influenza vaccine. To note about this clonotype: The antigen is unknown.

From the RT-PCR reads, TCRdb called clonotypes with MiXCR, one entry per CDR3 protein. The sample has hundreds of thousands of distinct CDR3 sequences; roughly 13% are singletons. The CDR3 has 14 amino acids. Trimming stripped 2 bases from V and 1 base from J, with 8 bases between. Germline V gives CDR1 MNHEY, CDR2 SVGEGT. Study-wide points: Only a handful of new T cells, the authors suggested, are recruited with each seasonal influenza vaccination.

The receptor was isolated from a man between 45 and 60 years old who received an inactivated influenza vaccine. The V call is TRBV6-2 or TRBV6-3, the J call TRBJ1-1; D ambiguous. Specimen: PBMCs from blood, collected around two weeks before vaccination. In nucleotides, the CDR3 is TGTGCCAGCAGTTACGGACGGAAGAACACTGAAGCTTTCTTT. This codes for CASSYGRKNTEAFF.